This entry is about one T cell receptor beta chain. Its antigen is undetermined. Profiling relied on immunoSEQ multiplex PCR, and the TCRdb table lists in-frame clones only, not all of them. The repertoire includes roughly 24,000 clones, 69% of them detected once, and roughly 14% sits in the top ten. The data belong to a study of tumor-infiltrating lymphocytes in localized non-small cell lung cancer. The study, taken as a whole, reports: Different pieces of the same tissue went to different assays, confounding technical variation with intratumor heterogeneity. Tumor T-cell fraction from TCR sequencing was not associated with recurrence-free survival (p = 0.61). Immunotypes IM1 and IM2 had similar TCR-derived T-cell fractions. Only some patients had TCR sequencing, depending on available tissue.

Sequenced: lung tumor tissue. This receptor was taken from a human donor with non-small cell lung cancer.

CDR3 region: CSVEVSGRTTYEQYF. DNA for the CDR3: TGCAGCGTTGAGGTTAGCGGGAGGACGACCTACGAGCAGTACTTC. The rearrangement links TRBV29-1 to TRBJ2-7; 10 nucleotides line up with TRBD2. Trimming cost V 3 bases and J 2 bases; bases outside gene matches: 7. CDR1 is SQVTM, CDR2 ANQGSEA, per germline. The CDR3 contains 15 residues.